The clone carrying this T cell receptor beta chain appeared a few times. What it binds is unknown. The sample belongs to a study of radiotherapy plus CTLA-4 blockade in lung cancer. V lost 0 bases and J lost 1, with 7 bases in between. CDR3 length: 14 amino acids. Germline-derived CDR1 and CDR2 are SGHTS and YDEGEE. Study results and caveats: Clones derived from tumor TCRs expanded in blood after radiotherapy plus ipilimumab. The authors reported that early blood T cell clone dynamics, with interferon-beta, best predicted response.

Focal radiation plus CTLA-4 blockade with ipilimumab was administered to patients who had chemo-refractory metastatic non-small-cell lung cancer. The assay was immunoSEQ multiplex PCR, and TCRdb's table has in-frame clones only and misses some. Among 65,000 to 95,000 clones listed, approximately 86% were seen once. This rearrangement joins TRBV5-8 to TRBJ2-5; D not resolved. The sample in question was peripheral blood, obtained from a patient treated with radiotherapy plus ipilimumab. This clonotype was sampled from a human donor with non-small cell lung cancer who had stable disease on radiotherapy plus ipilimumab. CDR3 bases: TGTGCCAGCAGCTTGGAACCGGCCCAAGAGACCCAGTACTTC. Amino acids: CASSLEPAQETQYF.